A single sample gave rise to the 27 T cell receptor beta chains below, sequenced in a study of identifying expanded T cells in peripheral blood. Measured with immunoSEQ multiplex PCR; TCRdb has only the in-frame clones, and not every one. The sample holds 50,000 to 75,000 clones, approximately 83% seen once. Sample: blood. All receptors derive from a person aged 18 to 70 in good health.

V and J are TRBV7-8 and TRBJ1-1; D ambiguous. The CDR3 is 16 amino acids. V lost 4 bases and J lost 0, with 15 bases in between. Germline V gene sequence: CDR1 SGHVS, CDR2 FQNEAQ. The CDR3 coding sequence is TGTGCCAGCAGCTCATTAGGAGGCCAGTTGAACACTGAAGCTTTCTTT. It yields the protein CASSSLGGQLNTEAFF.

This clone has only a few counts. The CDR3 reads CASSPNTTYRANEKLFF. CDR3 nucleotide sequence: TGTGCCAGCAGCCCCAACACGACCTACAGGGCGAATGAAAAACTGTTTTTT. The chain has TRBV7-9 and TRBJ1-4, with D possibly TRBD1 on 6 matching bases. V lost 5 bases, J lost 5 bases, and 21 bases lay in between. CDR3 length: 17 residues. Germline V gene sequence: CDR1 SEHNR, CDR2 FQNEAQ (reference sequence).

The chain employs TRBV19 and TRBJ1-2; tentative D call: TRBD1 (6 bases). The V end was cut by 7 bases, the J end by 5 bases, with 23 bases between. The CDR3 length is 16 residues. In germline, CDR1 is LNHDA, CDR2 SQIVND (reference sequence). The CDR3 DNA reads as TGTGCCAGTACCCCCCAGGCAGGGGCCGTGAATTATGGCTACACCTTC. It encodes CASTPQAGAVNYGYTF.

This clone was picked up a small number of times. CDR3 residues: CASPAAGTTYEQYV. The CDR3 nucleotides read TGTGCCAGCCCCGCGGCAGGGACAACCTACGAGCAGTACGTC. The rearrangement joins TRBV6-4 to TRBJ2-7, with a possible D match to TRBD1 (6 bases). The V gene lost 8 bases and the J gene lost 2 bases, with 16 bases spanning the gap. The germline CDR1 and CDR2 sequences are MRHNA and SNTAGT. The CDR3 runs to 14 residues.

The V call is TRBV5-1, the J call TRBJ2-3; either TRBD1 or TRBD2 may supply D (5 bases each). Trimming took off 4 bases at V and 6 bases at J, with 12 bases between the two ends. The CDR3 runs 13 residues. Germline V gives CDR1 SGHRS, CDR2 YFSETQ. DNA for the CDR3: TGCGCCAGCAGCCAGTTCTGGGGGGATACGCAGTATTTT. Translated, it gives CASSQFWGDTQYF.

The chain recombines TRBV19 with TRBJ1-3; D is uncertain. The CDR3 consists of 12 residues. The germline CDR1 and CDR2 sequences are LNHDA and SQIVND (reference sequence). Between the trimmed V and J ends, which lost 7 bases and 4 bases, there was a span of 8 bases. The CDR3 is CASIAEGNTIYF. CDR3 DNA: TGTGCCAGTATCGCAGAAGGAAACACCATATATTTT.

V and J are TRBV5-8 and TRBJ2-7; 11 nucleotides agree with TRBD2. Germline V gene lookup returns CDR1 SGHTS and CDR2 YDEGEE. The CDR3 has 14 amino acids. Unmatched junction bases numbered 4, after V lost 0 bases and J lost 8 bases. CDR3 coding DNA: TGTGCCAGCAGCTTGGGGCTAGCGGGAGGTCAGCAGTACTTC. Translated, it gives CASSLGLAGGQQYF.

V and J are TRBV27 and TRBJ2-7; TRBD2 agrees at 9 bases. CDR3 size: 13 residues. The junction had 2 bases not matched to a gene; V was cut back by 4 bases and J by 4 bases. Germline V CDR1 and CDR2: MNHEY, SMNVEV (reference sequence). The CDR3 bases are TGTGCCAGCAGTTGGCGGGGGGGATACGAGCAGTACTTC. It specifies CASSWRGGYEQYF.

The rearrangement joins TRBV9 to TRBJ1-1, with a possible D match to TRBD1 (5 bases). Trimming cost V 1 base and J 13 bases, with 17 bases left between them. The CDR3 extends over 13 amino acids. Germline V gene data show CDR1 as SGDLS and CDR2 as YYNGEE. DNA for the CDR3: TGTGCCAGCAGCGTACTCGGACAAGGGGAGGTTTTCTTT. It translates to CASSVLGQGEVFF.

The chain combines TRBV7-9 with TRBJ1-2; 7 bases map to TRBD1. The CDR3 covers 14 residues. Germline CDR1 SEHNR, CDR2 FQNEAQ (reference sequence). With 4 bases clipped from V and 6 bases from J, the junction kept 8 bases outside the gene matches. DNA of the CDR3: TGTGCCAGCAGCTCTCTGACAGGGAACGATGGCTACACCTTC. Translated, it gives CASSSLTGNDGYTF.

The rearrangement joins TRBV4-2 to TRBJ1-2; D may be TRBD1 (5 bases). The germline CDR1 and CDR2 sequences are LGHNA and YNFKEQ. This CDR3 has 15 residues. Trimming took off 0 bases at V and 4 bases at J, with 12 bases between the two ends. In DNA form, the CDR3 reads TGTGCCAGCAGCCAAGATATTCAGGGCGCCTATGGCTACACCTTC. Its protein product is CASSQDIQGAYGYTF.

The chain recombines TRBV11-3 with TRBJ2-2; D unclear. The CDR3 spans 17 residues. CDR1 and CDR2 from the germline V gene are SGHNT and YENEEA. Trimming took 0 bases from V and 3 from J, leaving 14 bases between them. For the CDR3, the DNA is TGTGCCAGCAGCTTAGATCGAGGAAGGCTGTACACCGGGGAGCTGTTTTTT. Residues: CASSLDRGRLYTGELFF.

The rearrangement joins TRBV13 to TRBJ2-2; no clear D gene. The V gene lost 8 bases and the J gene lost 7 bases, with 20 bases spanning the gap. From germline, CDR1 is PRHDT and CDR2 FYEKMQ (reference sequence). The CDR3 is 15 amino acids. The DNA of the CDR3 is TGTGCCAGCGGACGCGGACGGCGTAATATCGGGGAGCTGTTTTTT. It translates to CASGRGRRNIGELFF.

CDR3 residues: CASSLVRHYYGYTF. The CDR3 DNA is TGTGCCAGCAGCTTGGTCAGACACTACTATGGCTACACCTTC. The chain is built from TRBV5-6 and TRBJ1-2; D uncertain. CDR1 and CDR2 (germline): SGHDT, YYEEEE. Trimming left V 0 bases short and J 3 bases short, with 9 bases between. The CDR3 loop spans 14 amino acids.

This clone occurred a few times. V usage is TRBV7-9 and J usage is TRBJ2-5; TRBD1 matches 10 bases. CDR3 length: 16 amino acids. Germline V gene data show CDR1 as SEHNR and CDR2 as FQNEAQ (reference sequence). J lost 6 bases, V lost 1 base, and 8 bases had no gene match. The CDR3 coding sequence is TGTGCCAGCAGCTTAGGCGAGACAGGGGGCATGCAGACCCAGTACTTC. This translates into CASSLGETGGMQTQYF.

V gene TRBV6-6 combines with J gene TRBJ1-2, with D maybe TRBD1 (5 bases). This CDR3 contains 15 residues. Germline assignment: CDR1 MNHNY and CDR2 SVGAGI (reference sequence). The V end was cut by 5 bases, the J end by 4 bases, with 17 bases between. The CDR3 nucleotides read TGTGCCAGCAGTCTAACGGGGCTAGGAGGCTATGGCTACACCTTC. Its protein is CASSLTGLGGYGYTF.

This clone was seen a few times. The chain couples TRBV4-3 to TRBJ1-4; D not certain. The V gene lost 4 bases and the J gene lost 8 bases, with 20 bases spanning the gap. CDR3 length: 16 amino acids. Looked up from germline, CDR1 is LGHNA and CDR2 is YSLEER. The CDR3 region has the DNA TGCGCCAGCAGCCCCTTAATCGGGTGGGCTCAAGAAAAACTGTTTTTT. This translates into CASSPLIGWAQEKLFF.

V is TRBV4-1 and J is TRBJ2-2, with 9 bases fitting TRBD2. Germline assignment: CDR1 MGHRA and CDR2 YSYEKL. The CDR3 has 19 amino acids. J gave up 0 bases and V 4 bases, and 12 bases lay outside the gene matches. The CDR3 nucleotides read TGCGCCAGCAGCCCCTGGCCCGAAATAGCGGGGGCGAACACCGGGGAGCTGTTTTTT. Translated, it gives CASSPWPEIAGANTGELFF.

This clone was seen a few times. The chain joins TRBV6-5 to TRBJ1-2; no firm D call. Germline assignment: CDR1 MNHEY and CDR2 SVGAGI. Trimming removed 0 bases at V and 10 bases at J, with 12 bases between. The CDR3 has 13 amino acids. The CDR3 reads CASSYSNQYDYTF. The CDR3 coding sequence is TGTGCCAGCAGTTACTCGAATCAATACGACTACACCTTC.

The genes are TRBV7-8 and TRBJ2-1, with 12 bases identical to TRBD2. Trimming cost V 2 bases and J 4 bases; bases outside gene matches: 12. Looked up from germline, CDR1 is SGHVS and CDR2 is FQNEAQ. There are 19 residues in the CDR3. The CDR3 here is CASSLTALRLAGEYNEQFF. The CDR3 DNA is TGTGCCAGCAGCTTAACGGCCTTAAGACTAGCGGGGGAATACAATGAGCAGTTCTTC.

J is TRBJ2-7 and V is TRBV21-1; the table calls TRBD1, which could not be checked here. TRBV21-1 counts as a pseudogene. This CDR3 has 13 amino acids. The DNA of the CDR3 is TGTGCCAGCAAACCCTGGGACAGCTACGAGCAGTACTTC. Protein product: CASKPWDSYEQYF.

J is TRBJ2-1 and V is TRBV25-1, with D possibly matching TRBD1 (5 bases). The CDR3 is 13 amino acids. Germline CDR1 reads MGHDK; CDR2 reads SYGVNS. The V end was cut by 6 bases, the J end by 1 base, with 7 bases between. In nucleotides, the CDR3 is TGTGCCAGCAGCAGGGAATCCTACAATGAGCAGTTCTTC. Protein product: CASSRESYNEQFF.

This chain joins TRBV5-6 and TRBJ1-3, with D unresolved. CDR1 and CDR2 (germline): SGHDT, YYEEEE. The CDR3 is 15 residues long. Trimming cost V 3 bases and J 1 base, with 11 bases left between them. In DNA, the CDR3 is TGTGCCAGCAGCTCGGGCAGGAGATCTGGAAACACCATATATTTT. It is translated as CASSSGRRSGNTIYF.

This clone was picked up one time. This chain links TRBV29-1 with TRBJ1-5; perhaps TRBD1 as D (6 bases). This CDR3 comprises 14 residues. With 4 bases removed from V and 5 bases from J, the gap between germline ends came to 15 bases. Germline values: CDR1 SQVTM, CDR2 ANQGSEA. The CDR3 loop is CSVGPAGVDQPQHF. The CDR3 coding sequence is TGCAGCGTTGGCCCGGCAGGGGTGGATCAGCCCCAGCATTTT.

The count of this clone is one. This CDR3 is CASSYPPEQFF. Here the CDR3 DNA reads TGTGCCAGCAGTTACCCACCTGAGCAGTTCTTC. This chain connects TRBV6-5 to TRBJ2-1; D remains unclear. Germline-derived CDR1 and CDR2 are MNHEY and SVGAGI. Between the trimmed V and J ends, which lost 2 bases and 9 bases, there was a span of 5 bases. This CDR3 region has 11 residues.

The chain has TRBV30 and TRBJ1-1; 7 bases match TRBD1. Germline trimming cut 6 bases from V and 4 bases from J; bases unmatched to any gene: 11. This CDR3 region has 14 residues. From germline, CDR1 is GTSNPN and CDR2 SVGIG (reference sequence). The CDR3: CACRYRGLVTEAFF. CDR3 DNA sequence: TGTGCCTGTCGATACAGGGGTCTTGTCACTGAAGCTTTCTTT.

The chain joins TRBV5-8 to TRBJ1-5; D remains unclear. The germline CDR1 and CDR2 sequences are SGHTS and YDEGEE. The CDR3 runs to 13 residues. V lost 4 bases and J lost 6, with 11 bases in between. The DNA for the CDR3 is TGTGCCAGCAGCCCTTCAAGTGTTCAGCCCCAGCATTTT. Amino acid sequence: CASSPSSVQPQHF.